The TCR beta chain under discussion was sequenced for a study of identical twins. Overall study findings and caveats: With beta out-of-frame sequences, excess sharing by twins was weaker. Within twin pairs, the out-of-frame alpha sequences they shared showed excess low generation probability. Insertion counts were lower in abundant cord blood beta clonotypes, a trend that memory repertoires did not show. Without tracking the same donors, conclusions rested on cross-sectional statistical analysis.

Germline lookup yields CDR1 MNHNS and CDR2 SASEGT. The CDR3 totals 16 residues. V was cut by 7 bases and J by 4 bases, with 23 bases left in between. A few counts support this clonotype. No antigen is known for it. TCRdb redid the calling of the 5' RACE reads with MiXCR, one entry per CDR3 protein. The table has around 490,000 distinct CDR3 sequences, roughly 15% seen once. The same specimen was also included in a second study, on yellow fever vaccine responses in identical twins.

The TCR originated in a woman under 30 in good health. The sample taken for sequencing was CD4+ T cells sorted from blood. V and J are TRBV6-1 and TRBJ2-7; D is perhaps TRBD2 (5 bases). CDR3 sequence (DNA): TGTGCCAGCACCGAGGTCACGGGGTGGGTCGGGTACGAGCAGTACTTC. As protein: CASTEVTGWVGYEQYF.